This T cell receptor (beta chain) appears in the sequencing data of a study of blood T cell repertoires in COVID-19. Repertoires were generated with immunoSEQ multiplex PCR, while TCRdb's copy carries only in-frame clones and drops some. The data show more than 95,000 clones, about nine tenths seen once. The CDR3 is made up of 12 amino acids. Germline-derived CDR1 and CDR2 are ENHRY and SYGVKD. V was shortened by 6 bases and J by 1 base, with 6 bases between the two germline ends. The specimen was peripheral blood. This clonotype was obtained from a man aged 55 to 70 with acute or convalescent COVID-19. The chain is built from TRBV10-3 and TRBJ1-1; no clear D gene. CDR3 sequence: CAISTANTEAFF. Written as DNA, the CDR3 is TGTGCCATCAGCACAGCGAACACTGAAGCTTTCTTT.